This TCR beta chain was retrieved from a study of T cell repertoires in cytomegalovirus infection. This clonotype was observed a few times. Its specificity is unknown. TCRdb reanalysed the reads using MiXCR and keeps one entry per CDR3 protein. The sample has approximately 990,000 distinct CDR3 sequences, roughly 30% seen once; the top ten hold 11% to 15%. CDR3 length: 16 residues. The ends were cut back, 5 bases at V and 0 bases at J, with 14 bases in the middle. The germline V gene has CDR1 DFQATT and CDR2 SNEGSKA (reference sequence). The receptor's source is a human donor in good health (CMV status not recorded). Some clones in this sample may be carry-over from other donors' samples. The input for sequencing was cultured CD8+ T cells from PBMCs, taken from culture after CMV antigen stimulation. This chain links TRBV20-1 with TRBJ1-6; D uncertain. This CDR3 reads CSAPADSSSYNSPLHF. In nucleotides, the CDR3 is TGCAGTGCTCCTGCGGACTCGAGCTCCTATAATTCACCCCTCCACTTT.